Described below is a single T cell receptor beta chain sequence and its context. These data belong to a study of T cell repertoires in cytomegalovirus infection. In TCRdb, the reads were re-called with MiXCR into one record per CDR3 protein. This sample has around 320,000 distinct CDR3 sequences; over 7.5% occur once, and the top ten carry 3.5% to 4.5%. Specimen: PBMCs. The receptor was derived from a human donor in good health (CMV status not recorded). Some clones in this sample may be carry-over from other donors' samples.

The CDR3: CASSLRFGNTEAFF. The CDR3 DNA reads as TGTGCCAGCAGCTTACGGTTCGGGAACACTGAAGCTTTCTTT. The chain has TRBV7-2 and TRBJ1-1; no firm D call. Germline CDR1 reads SGHTA; CDR2 reads FQGNSA. This CDR3 has 14 residues. The V and J ends lost 2 bases and 1 base respectively, with 8 bases between them.